The present entry profiles one T cell receptor beta chain with its context. Its antigen is not identified. These data are taken from a study of OX40 agonist ivuxolimab in advanced cancers. Background on the study: Males comprised around four fifths of the group, whose mean age was about 61 years (range roughly 23 to 80). Whole-study results and caveats: Compared with others, partial responders at 0.1-3.0 mg/kg displayed clonal expansion among the lowest. Among some nonresponders, normalized T-cell clonal expansion was also low.

The protocol was immunoSEQ multiplex PCR, while the TCRdb copy is restricted to in-frame clones and leaves out a portion. The top ten hold 2% to 2.5% of the sample, which has roughly 70,000 clones, 75% to 90% seen once. The CDR3 spans 15 residues. The germline CDR1 and CDR2 sequences are SGHNT and YYREEE (reference sequence). V gave up 4 bases and J gave up 5 bases, with 13 bases separating them. The chain couples TRBV5-4 to TRBJ1-6; D is unclear. The clonotype comes from an adult with an advanced solid tumor such as melanoma, head and neck, liver or kidney cancer. This specimen was CD4+ or CD8+ T cells sorted from blood, taken in a trial of the OX40 agonist ivuxolimab. Here the CDR3 DNA reads TGTGCCAGCAGCCCCGTGGCGGGGAATAATTCACCCCTCCACTTT. Protein product: CASSPVAGNNSPLHF.